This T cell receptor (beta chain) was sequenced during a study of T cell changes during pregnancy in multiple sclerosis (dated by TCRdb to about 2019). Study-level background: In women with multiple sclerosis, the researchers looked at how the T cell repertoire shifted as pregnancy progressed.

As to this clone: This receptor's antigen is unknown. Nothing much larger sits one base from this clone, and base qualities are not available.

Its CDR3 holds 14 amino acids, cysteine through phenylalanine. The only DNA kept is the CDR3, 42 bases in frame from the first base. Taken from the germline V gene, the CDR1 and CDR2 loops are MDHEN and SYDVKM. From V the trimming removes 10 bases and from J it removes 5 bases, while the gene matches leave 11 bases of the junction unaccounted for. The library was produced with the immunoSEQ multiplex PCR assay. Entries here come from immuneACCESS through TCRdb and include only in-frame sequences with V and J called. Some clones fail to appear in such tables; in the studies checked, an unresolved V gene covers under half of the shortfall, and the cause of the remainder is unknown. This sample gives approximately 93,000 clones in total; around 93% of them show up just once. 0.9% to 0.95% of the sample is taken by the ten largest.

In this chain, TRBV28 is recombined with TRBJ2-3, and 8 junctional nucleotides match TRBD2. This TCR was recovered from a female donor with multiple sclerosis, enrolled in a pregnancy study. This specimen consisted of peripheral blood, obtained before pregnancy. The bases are TGTGCCATTAGCCTAGCGGGTAGGGAAGATACGCAGTATTTT. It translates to CAISLAGREDTQYF.